The entry below describes one TCR beta chain. This sample stems from a study of cytomegalovirus exposure and HLA in healthy donors. Clones were sequenced by immunoSEQ multiplex PCR, and TCRdb holds only the in-frame ones, with some missing. The sample lists 150,000 to 200,000 clones; roughly 85% were seen once. This CDR3 contains 14 residues. V trimming: 4 bases; J trimming: 8 bases; junction bases outside the gene matches: 8. CDR1 and CDR2 (germline): MNHEY, SMNVEV (reference sequence). V is TRBV27 and J is TRBJ2-1, with TRBD2 matching 7 bases. This clonotype was obtained from a man in his late teens or twenties in good health and CMV-seropositive. Sequencing was performed on PBMCs. CDR3 sequence: CASSWVTSSDEQFF. Here the CDR3 DNA reads TGTGCCAGCAGTTGGGTGACTAGCTCGGATGAGCAGTTCTTC.